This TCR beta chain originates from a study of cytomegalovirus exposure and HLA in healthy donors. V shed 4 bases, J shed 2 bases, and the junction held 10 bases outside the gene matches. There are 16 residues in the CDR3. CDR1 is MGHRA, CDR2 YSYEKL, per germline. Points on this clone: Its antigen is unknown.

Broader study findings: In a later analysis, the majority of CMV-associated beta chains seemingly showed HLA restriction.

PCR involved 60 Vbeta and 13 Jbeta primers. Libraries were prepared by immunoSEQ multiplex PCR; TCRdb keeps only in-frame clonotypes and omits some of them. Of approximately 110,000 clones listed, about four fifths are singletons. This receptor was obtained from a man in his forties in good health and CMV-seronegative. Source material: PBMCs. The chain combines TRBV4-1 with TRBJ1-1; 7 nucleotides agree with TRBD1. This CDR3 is CASSRPAGTDNTEAFF. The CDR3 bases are TGCGCCAGCAGCCGACCTGCCGGGACAGACAACACTGAAGCTTTCTTT.